Below are 30 T cell receptor beta chains sequenced from a single sample in a study of cytomegalovirus exposure and HLA in healthy donors. The PCR was carried out with 60 Vbeta primers and 13 Jbeta primers. The assay was immunoSEQ multiplex PCR, and TCRdb's table has in-frame clones only and misses some. In the table there are tens of thousands of clones, about 70% of which are singletons. The specimen was PBMCs. Source of these receptors: a male donor in good health and CMV-seropositive.

The chain couples TRBV7-2 to TRBJ1-3, with D hard to call. This CDR3 has 17 amino acids. V was trimmed by 3 bases and J by 3 bases, leaving 18 bases between them. CDR1 and CDR2 from the germline V gene are SGHTA and FQGNSA. In nucleotides, the CDR3 is TGTGCCAGCAGCTTGATGGGAGGCGTGGTCGGTGGAAACACCATATATTTT. Amino acids: CASSLMGGVVGGNTIYF.

V and J are TRBV5-1 and TRBJ1-6; 10 nucleotides align to TRBD1. The V and J ends lost 0 bases and 6 bases, in that order; junction bases with no gene match: 0. There are 15 residues in the CDR3. Germline V CDR1 and CDR2: SGHRS, YFSETQ. CDR3: CASSLGQGANSPLHF. The CDR3 DNA reads TGCGCCAGCAGCTTGGGACAGGGGGCTAATTCACCCCTCCACTTT.

Here the CDR3 DNA reads TGTGCCAGCAGCCTCGGGACTCTCTCCTACGAGCAGTACTTC. Its translation is CASSLGTLSYEQYF. The rearrangement uses TRBV5-6 and TRBJ2-7, with a weak D call TRBD2 (6 bases). The germline V gene has CDR1 SGHDT and CDR2 YYEEEE. Trimming shortened V by 4 bases and J by 0 bases, and 11 bases separated the two germline ends. The CDR3 length is 14 residues.

Here the CDR3 reads CASSIGGREGYNEQFF. In DNA form, the CDR3 reads TGTGCCAGTAGTATAGGAGGGCGGGAGGGGTACAATGAGCAGTTCTTC. The chain links TRBV19 to TRBJ2-1; the match to TRBD2 covers 9 bases. J was trimmed by 4 bases and V by 1 base; bases with no gene match: 5. The CDR3 is 16 residues long. Germline loops: CDR1 LNHDA, CDR2 SQIVND (reference sequence).

The J gene is TRBJ2-5, the V gene TRBV7-8; the D is unclear. The V end lost 5 bases, the J end lost 4 bases, and 14 bases lay between the germline ends. This CDR3 is built from 14 residues. Germline V CDR1 and CDR2: SGHVS, FQNEAQ. This CDR3 reads CASSPSLAAETQYF. CDR3 nucleotide sequence: TGTGCCAGCAGCCCATCCCTGGCGGCAGAGACCCAGTACTTC.

The rearrangement uses TRBV19 and TRBJ2-5, with D perhaps matching TRBD2 (5 bases). The CDR3 consists of 14 residues. Germline V CDR1 and CDR2: LNHDA, SQIVND (reference sequence). Trimming removed 4 bases from V and 3 bases from J, with 12 bases in between. Written as DNA, the CDR3 is TGTGCCAGTAGTACCCCGAAACTAGAAGAGACCCAGTACTTC. Encoded protein: CASSTPKLEETQYF. Based on the CDR3 plus reference TRBV19 and TRBJ2-5, the full variable domain is DGGITQSPKYLFRKEGQNVTLSCEQNLNHDAMYWYRQDPGQGLRLIYYSQIVNDFQKGDIAEGYSVSREKKESFPLTVTSAQKNPTAFYLCASSTPKLEETQYFGPGTRLLVL.

The rearrangement joins TRBV2 to TRBJ2-7, with TRBD2 matching over 9 bases. J was trimmed by 1 base and V by 6 bases; bases with no gene match: 10. CDR1 and CDR2 from the germline V gene are SNHLY and FYNNEI. This CDR3 comprises 16 residues. For the CDR3, the DNA is TGTGCCAGCAGGGGTCCGCGGGGGGGCCCTTCCTACGAGCAGTACTTC. It is translated as CASRGPRGGPSYEQYF. Supplemented by reference TRBV2 and TRBJ2-7, the full variable domain reads EPEVTQTPSHQVTQMGQEVILRCVPISNHLYFYWYRQILGQKVEFLVSFYNNEISEKSEIFDDQFSVERPDGSNFTLKIRSTKLEDSAMYFCASRGPRGGPSYEQYFGPGTRLTVT.

The rearrangement joins TRBV5-5 to TRBJ1-6, with D perhaps TRBD1 (5 bases). Germline assignment: CDR1 SGHKS and CDR2 YYEKEE (reference sequence). CDR3 length: 15 amino acids. V gave up 0 bases and J gave up 10 bases, with 14 bases separating them. The CDR3 is CASSLVATGRSPLHF. The CDR3 DNA is TGTGCCAGCAGCTTGGTCGCCACAGGACGGTCACCCCTCCACTTT.

This chain links TRBV19 with TRBJ2-3; 7 nucleotides align to TRBD1. After removal of 7 bases from V and 4 bases from J, the junction contained 11 bases not matched to a gene. Germline V gene data show CDR1 as LNHDA and CDR2 as SQIVND (reference sequence). The CDR3 runs 15 residues. Here the CDR3 reads CASIQTGEGADTQYF. The CDR3 nucleotides read TGTGCCAGTATACAAACAGGGGAAGGTGCAGATACGCAGTATTTT.

The chain is built from TRBV5-6 and TRBJ1-5; TRBD1 aligns across 8 bases. This CDR3 is 15 amino acids long. V gave up 4 bases and J gave up 0 bases; unmatched junction bases: 3. Germline-derived CDR1 and CDR2 are SGHDT and YYEEEE. CDR3 coding DNA: TGTGCCAGCAGCGGGGGACAGGTTAGCAATCAGCCCCAGCATTTT. Its protein product is CASSGGQVSNQPQHF.

This sequence joins TRBV7-9 and TRBJ1-6; D uncertain. Between the trimmed V and J ends, which lost 1 base and 3 bases, there was a span of 7 bases. Per the germline V gene, CDR1 is SEHNR and CDR2 is FQNEAQ (reference sequence). The CDR3 totals 15 residues. CDR3 protein: CASSLDWSYNSPLHF. The CDR3, as DNA: TGTGCCAGCAGCTTAGATTGGAGCTATAATTCACCCCTCCACTTT.

This sequence joins TRBV18 and TRBJ2-1; 13 positions agree with TRBD2. CDR1 KGHSH and CDR2 LQKENI come from the germline V gene. This CDR3 is built from 15 residues. V was clipped by 3 bases and J by 6 bases; unmatched bases: 2. CDR3 in amino acids: CASSPRTSGSNEQFF. As DNA, the CDR3 is TGTGCCAGCTCACCCCGGACTAGCGGGAGCAATGAGCAGTTCTTC.

CDR3 DNA: TGTGCCAGCAGTTTAGGGACTAGCGGGGAAGAGACCCAGTACTTC. This sequence encodes CASSLGTSGEETQYF. The chain combines TRBV28 with TRBJ2-5, with 13 nucleotides matching TRBD2. Germline V CDR1 and CDR2: MDHEN, SYDVKM. CDR3 size: 15 residues. The V and J ends lost 2 bases and 3 bases, in that order; junction bases with no gene match: 0.

The V gene is TRBV7-9, the J gene TRBJ2-1, with TRBD2 matching over 11 bases. The CDR3 spans 16 residues. Germline V gene data show CDR1 as SEHNR and CDR2 as FQNEAQ (reference sequence). V trimming: 5 bases; J trimming: 6 bases; junction bases outside the gene matches: 9. The CDR3 DNA is TGTGCCAGCAGCCCAGCCGGGACTAGCGGTCTCAATGAGCAGTTCTTC. Amino acids: CASSPAGTSGLNEQFF.

The rearrangement uses TRBV9 and TRBJ2-5; TRBD2 matches 11 bases. V gave up 3 bases and J gave up 1 base; unmatched junction bases: 5. This CDR3 spans 16 amino acids. Germline-derived CDR1 and CDR2 are SGDLS and YYNGEE. CDR3 region: CASSAGTSGSQETQYF. Written as DNA, the CDR3 is TGTGCCAGCAGCGCCGGGACTAGCGGTTCCCAAGAGACCCAGTACTTC.

The V gene is TRBV18, the J gene TRBJ1-2, with D hard to call. V dropped 4 bases and J dropped 2 bases, with 17 bases sitting between them. CDR3 length: 16 residues. From germline, CDR1 is KGHSH and CDR2 LQKENI. The CDR3 DNA follows: TGTGCCAGCTCACTCTACGGCAAGGGAGTAAACTATGGCTACACCTTC. This codes for CASSLYGKGVNYGYTF. The complete variable domain, with remaining parts taken from reference TRBV18 and TRBJ1-2, reads NAGVMQNPRHLVRRRGQEARLRCSPMKGHSHVYWYRQLPEEGLKFMVYLQKENIIDESGMPKERFSAEFPKEGPSILRIQQVVRGDSAAYFCASSLYGKGVNYGYTFGSGTRLTVV.

This rearrangement joins TRBV9 to TRBJ2-7; TRBD2 agrees at 8 bases. With V trimmed by 4 bases and J by 0 bases, 18 bases remained unmatched. Germline values: CDR1 SGDLS, CDR2 YYNGEE. CDR3 size: 19 residues. The CDR3 sequence: CASSPRLREASGYSYEQYF. CDR3 DNA: TGTGCCAGCAGCCCCCGACTACGCGAAGCTAGCGGGTACTCCTACGAGCAGTACTTC.

The chain carries TRBV5-1 and TRBJ2-2; a weak D match, TRBD2 (6 bases). Germline-derived CDR1 and CDR2 are SGHRS and YFSETQ. Trimming cost V 0 bases and J 0 bases, with 12 bases left between them. CDR3 size: 17 residues. The CDR3 DNA reads as TGCGCCAGCAGCTTGGGGCGGGGACTCGCGAACACCGGGGAGCTGTTTTTT. Translation: CASSLGRGLANTGELFF.

This clone was counted only a few times. The chain is built from TRBV30 and TRBJ1-1, with 7 bases matching TRBD1. In germline, CDR1 is GTSNPN, CDR2 SVGIG (reference sequence). This CDR3 contains 13 residues. The J segment lost 1 base and the V segment lost 8 bases, leaving 7 bases of the junction unmatched. CDR3 in DNA: TGTGCCGGTCGGAGGGGGCGGAACACTGAAGCTTTCTTT. It is translated as CAGRRGRNTEAFF.

Worth noting for this clone: The junction shows a germline mismatch at one end, possibly a read error. The chain joins TRBV7-8 to TRBJ1-1; possible D gene TRBD1, 5 bases. CDR1 is SGHVS, CDR2 FQNEAQ, per germline. There are 12 residues in the CDR3. CDR3 sequence (DNA): TGTGCCAGCAGCCGGGTTCTACAGGACCCCGACTTT. Encoded protein: CASSRVLQDPDF.

This chain joins TRBV28 and TRBJ2-1, with D possibly being TRBD2 (7 bases). The CDR3 is made up of 16 amino acids. V lost 3 bases, J lost 5 bases, and 17 bases lay in between. Per germline, CDR1 MDHEN and CDR2 SYDVKM. The CDR3 DNA reads TGTGCCAGCAGTTTTCCCGGGGGGCTGAGGGACAATGAGCAGTTCTTC. This translates into CASSFPGGLRDNEQFF.

The chain recombines TRBV5-1 with TRBJ1-2, with no clear D. The CDR3 spans 15 residues. The V and J ends lost 0 bases and 3 bases respectively, with 12 bases between them. Looked up from germline, CDR1 is SGHRS and CDR2 is YFSETQ. CDR3 in amino acids: CASSLDAGRYYGYTF. The CDR3 DNA reads TGCGCCAGCAGCTTGGATGCGGGCCGGTACTATGGCTACACCTTC. Using reference TRBV5-1 and TRBJ1-2 for the parts outside the CDR3, the full variable domain is KAGVTQTPRYLIKTRGQQVTLSCSPISGHRSVSWYQQTPGQGLQFLFEYFSETQRNKGNFPGRFSGRQFSNSRSEMNVSTLELGDSALYLCASSLDAGRYYGYTFGSGTRLTVV.

This clone was picked up one time. This chain connects TRBV11-1 to TRBJ2-1; D gene ambiguous. Germline V gene sequence: CDR1 SGHAT, CDR2 FQDESV (reference sequence). V lost 3 bases, J lost 8 bases, and 14 bases lay in between. The CDR3 length is 14 residues. Here the CDR3 reads CASSLMSGYDEQFF. Written as DNA, the CDR3 is TGTGCCAGCAGCTTGATGTCCGGGTACGATGAGCAGTTCTTC.

The gene calls are TRBV7-2 and TRBJ2-5; 8 positions agree with TRBD2. CDR3 length: 16 residues. After removal of 2 bases from V and 4 bases from J, the junction contained 9 bases not matched to a gene. The germline V gene encodes CDR1 SGHTA and CDR2 FQGNSA. The DNA for the CDR3 is TGTGCCAGCAGCTTAAGAGGTTTCGGGGGGGGAGAGACCCAGTACTTC. Its translation: CASSLRGFGGGETQYF.

The CDR3 DNA reads TGTGCCAGCAGCTTAGATGTCGGGACTAGCGGGGGGGGACCCTACAATGAGCAGTTCTTC. Translated: CASSLDVGTSGGGPYNEQFF. The gene calls are TRBV7-6 and TRBJ2-1; TRBD2 aligns across 16 bases. In germline, CDR1 is SGHVS, CDR2 FNYEAQ. CDR3 size: 20 residues. Trimming removed 1 base from V and 2 bases from J; junction bases left unmatched: 8.

V usage is TRBV5-5 and J usage is TRBJ2-7; 10 bases align to TRBD2. Per the germline V gene, CDR1 is SGHKS and CDR2 is YYEKEE (reference sequence). V trimming: 4 bases; J trimming: 7 bases; junction bases outside the gene matches: 8. The CDR3 is made up of 14 amino acids. The CDR3 protein is CASSPGLALWEQYF. CDR3 bases: TGTGCCAGCAGCCCGGGACTAGCGCTGTGGGAGCAGTACTTC.

V is TRBV4-2 and J is TRBJ2-7; TRBD2 aligns across 8 bases. V shed 2 bases, J shed 5 bases, and the junction held 8 bases outside the gene matches. CDR3 length equals 15 residues. The germline gives CDR1 LGHNA, CDR2 YNFKEQ. The CDR3 sequence is CASSQTSGSLDEQYF. The CDR3 DNA sequence: TGTGCCAGCAGCCAAACCAGCGGGAGTCTCGACGAGCAGTACTTC.

The chain uses TRBV27 and TRBJ2-7; unclear D gene. Deletions cut 4 bases from V and 3 bases from J, with 10 bases between. Germline CDR1 and CDR2: MNHEY and SMNVEV (reference sequence). The CDR3 sequence is 13 residues long. The CDR3 region has the DNA TGTGCCAGCAGTTCATCGGCCCACTACGAGCAGTACTTC. It codes for CASSSSAHYEQYF.

This clone showed up just once. The V call is TRBV10-1, the J call TRBJ1-6; no clear D. The V end lost 2 bases, the J end lost 7 bases, and 9 bases lay between the germline ends. Germline CDR1 WNHNN, CDR2 SYGVQD (reference sequence). The CDR3 length is 14 residues. CDR3 sequence reads: CASSEESLNSPLHF. For the CDR3, the DNA is TGCGCCAGCAGTGAGGAGAGCTTGAATTCACCCCTCCACTTT.

The gene calls are TRBV4-2 and TRBJ1-2, with D possibly being TRBD1 (5 bases). V was pared by 11 bases and J by 4 bases, with 17 bases between. CDR1 LGHNA and CDR2 YNFKEQ come from the germline V gene. The CDR3 runs to 13 residues. The CDR3 here is CAGNGGSGYGYTF. In DNA form, the CDR3 reads TGTGCCGGAAACGGGGGTTCGGGCTATGGCTACACCTTC.